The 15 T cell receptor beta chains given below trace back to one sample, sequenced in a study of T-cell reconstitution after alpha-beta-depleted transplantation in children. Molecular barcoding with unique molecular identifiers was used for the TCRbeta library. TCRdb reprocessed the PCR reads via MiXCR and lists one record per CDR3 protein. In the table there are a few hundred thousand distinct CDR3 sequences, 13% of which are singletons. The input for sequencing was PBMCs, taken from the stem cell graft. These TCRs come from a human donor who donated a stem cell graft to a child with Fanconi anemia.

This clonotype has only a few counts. The DNA for the CDR3 is TGCAGCGGGGTTGTGGTCGGGGAGCTGTTTTTT. Residues: CSGVVVGELFF. The chain combines TRBV29-1 with TRBJ2-2; unclear D gene. V shed 7 bases and J shed 7 bases, with 10 bases lying between them. The CDR3 has 11 residues. The V gene's germline CDR1 is SQVTM and CDR2 ANQGSEA.

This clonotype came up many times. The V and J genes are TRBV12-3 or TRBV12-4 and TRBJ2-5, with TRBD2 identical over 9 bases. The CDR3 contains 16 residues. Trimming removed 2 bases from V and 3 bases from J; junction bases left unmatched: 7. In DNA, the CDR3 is TGTGCCAGCAGTTTATGGGGCGGGGGGGCCGAAGAGACCCAGTACTTC. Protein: CASSLWGGGAEETQYF.

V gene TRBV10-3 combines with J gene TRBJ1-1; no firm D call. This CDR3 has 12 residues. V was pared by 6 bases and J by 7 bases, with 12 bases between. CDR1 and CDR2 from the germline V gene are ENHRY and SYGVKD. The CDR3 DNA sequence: TGTGCCATCAGCGGCACTGCTTATGAAGCTTTCTTT. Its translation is CAISGTAYEAFF.

CDR3 in amino acids: CASVPGTGFSGNTIYF. The CDR3 DNA sequence: TGTGCCAGCGTACCGGGGACAGGGTTCTCTGGAAACACCATATATTTT. J is TRBJ1-3 and V is TRBV2; 9 bases align to TRBD1. With V trimmed by 8 bases and J by 0 bases, 8 bases remained unmatched. Per the germline V gene, CDR1 is SNHLY and CDR2 is FYNNEI. This CDR3 region has 16 residues.

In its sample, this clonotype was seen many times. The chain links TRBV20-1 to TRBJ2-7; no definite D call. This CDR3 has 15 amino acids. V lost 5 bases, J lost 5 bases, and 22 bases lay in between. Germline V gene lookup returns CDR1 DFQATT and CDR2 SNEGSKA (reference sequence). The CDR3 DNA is TGCAGTGCTGAGGAATTCGGACGTCTGAGCGACGAGCAGTACTTC. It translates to CSAEEFGRLSDEQYF.

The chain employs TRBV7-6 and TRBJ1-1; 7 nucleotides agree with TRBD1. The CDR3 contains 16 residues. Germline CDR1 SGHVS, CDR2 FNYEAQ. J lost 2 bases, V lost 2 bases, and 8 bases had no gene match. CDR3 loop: CASSLKATGLNTEAFF. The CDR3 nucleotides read TGTGCCAGCAGCTTAAAGGCGACAGGGTTAAACACTGAAGCTTTCTTT.

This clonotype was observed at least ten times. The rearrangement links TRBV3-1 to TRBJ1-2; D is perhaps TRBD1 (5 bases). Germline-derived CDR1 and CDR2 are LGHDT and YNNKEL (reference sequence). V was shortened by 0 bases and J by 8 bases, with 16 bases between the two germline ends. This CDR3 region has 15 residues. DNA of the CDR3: TGTGCCAGCAGCCAAGAGCTGACGGGGGTGCAGGGCTACACCTTC. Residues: CASSQELTGVQGYTF.

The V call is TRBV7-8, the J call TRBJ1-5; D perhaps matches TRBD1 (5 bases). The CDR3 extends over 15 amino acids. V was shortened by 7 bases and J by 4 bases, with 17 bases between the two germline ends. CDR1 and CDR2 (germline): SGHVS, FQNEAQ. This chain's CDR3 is CASTPGQFRNQPQHF. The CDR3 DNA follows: TGTGCCAGCACCCCAGGACAATTTCGGAATCAGCCCCAGCATTTT.

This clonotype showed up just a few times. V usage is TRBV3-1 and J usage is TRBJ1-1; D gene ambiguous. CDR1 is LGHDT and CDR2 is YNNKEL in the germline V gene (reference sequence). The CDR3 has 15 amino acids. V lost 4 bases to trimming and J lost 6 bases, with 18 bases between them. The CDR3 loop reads CASSLGLRLFSEAFF. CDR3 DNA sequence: TGTGCCAGCAGCCTTGGACTTCGACTCTTCTCTGAAGCTTTCTTT.

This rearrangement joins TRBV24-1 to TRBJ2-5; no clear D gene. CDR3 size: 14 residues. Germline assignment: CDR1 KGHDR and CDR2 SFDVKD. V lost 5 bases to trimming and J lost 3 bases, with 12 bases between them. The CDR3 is CATSGRTLEETQYF. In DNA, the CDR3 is TGTGCCACCAGTGGTCGGACCCTGGAAGAGACCCAGTACTTC.

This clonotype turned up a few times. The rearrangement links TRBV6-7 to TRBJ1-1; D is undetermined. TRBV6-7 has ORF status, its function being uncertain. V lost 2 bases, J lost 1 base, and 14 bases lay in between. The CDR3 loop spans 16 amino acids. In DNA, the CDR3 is TGTGCCAGCAGTTACACTCGTAGGGCCGAGAACACTGAAGCTTTCTTT. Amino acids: CASSYTRRAENTEAFF.

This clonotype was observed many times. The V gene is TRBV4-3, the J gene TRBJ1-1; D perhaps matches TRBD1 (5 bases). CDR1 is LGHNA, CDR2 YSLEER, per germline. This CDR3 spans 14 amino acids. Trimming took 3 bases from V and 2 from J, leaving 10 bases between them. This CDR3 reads CASSQGGSNTEAFF. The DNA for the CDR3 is TGCGCCAGCAGCCAGGGGGGAAGCAACACTGAAGCTTTCTTT.

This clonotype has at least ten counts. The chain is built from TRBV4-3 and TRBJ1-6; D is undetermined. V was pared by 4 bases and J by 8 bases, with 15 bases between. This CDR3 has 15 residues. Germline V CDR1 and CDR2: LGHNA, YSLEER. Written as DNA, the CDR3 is TGCGCCAGCAGCCCTACGGTAGCATCTTATTCACCCCTCCACTTT. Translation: CASSPTVASYSPLHF.

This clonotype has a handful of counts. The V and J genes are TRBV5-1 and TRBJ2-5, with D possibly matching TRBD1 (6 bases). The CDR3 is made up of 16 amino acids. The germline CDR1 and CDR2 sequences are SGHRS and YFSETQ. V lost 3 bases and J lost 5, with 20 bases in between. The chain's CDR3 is CASSSNPGHKGETQYF. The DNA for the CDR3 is TGCGCCAGCAGCTCAAATCCGGGACATAAGGGGGAGACCCAGTACTTC. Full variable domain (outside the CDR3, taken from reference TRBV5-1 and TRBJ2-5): KAGVTQTPRYLIKTRGQQVTLSCSPISGHRSVSWYQQTPGQGLQFLFEYFSETQRNKGNFPGRFSGRQFSNSRSEMNVSTLELGDSALYLCASSSNPGHKGETQYFGPGTRLLVL.

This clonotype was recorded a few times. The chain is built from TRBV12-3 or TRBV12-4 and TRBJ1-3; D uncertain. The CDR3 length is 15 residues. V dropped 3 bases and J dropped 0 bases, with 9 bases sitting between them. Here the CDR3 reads CASSLGLSSGNTIYF. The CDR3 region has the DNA TGTGCCAGCAGTTTGGGCCTATCCTCTGGAAACACCATATATTTT.